Below are 29 T cell receptor beta chains sequenced from a single sample in a study of cytomegalovirus exposure and HLA in healthy donors. This PCR relied on a set of 60 Vbeta primers and 13 Jbeta primers. The repertoire was sequenced with immunoSEQ multiplex PCR; TCRdb's copy has only in-frame clones and lacks some. This table holds some 130,000 clones, roughly three fifths found once. The sequenced sample was PBMCs. Receptor source: a woman aged 40 to 50 in good health and CMV-seronegative.

The genes are TRBV7-9 and TRBJ2-1; D might be TRBD1 (5 bases). Trimming cost V 1 base and J 7 bases, with 5 bases left between them. Germline V gene sequence: CDR1 SEHNR, CDR2 FQNEAQ (reference sequence). The CDR3 contains 12 residues. The CDR3 loop is CASSLGTNEQFF. The CDR3 DNA is TGTGCCAGCAGCTTAGGGACAAATGAGCAGTTCTTC.

V and J are TRBV30 and TRBJ2-7, with D maybe TRBD1 (5 bases). The CDR3 runs to 12 residues. CDR1 is GTSNPN, CDR2 SVGIG, per germline (reference sequence). The V and J ends lost 0 bases and 3 bases respectively, with 6 bases between them. The CDR3 DNA sequence: TGTGCCTGGAGTGTACAGGTCTACGAGCAGTACTTC. It yields the protein CAWSVQVYEQYF.

The genes are TRBV18 and TRBJ2-7, with 9 bases matching TRBD1. Unmatched junction bases numbered 5, after V lost 3 bases and J lost 2 bases. This CDR3 has 15 residues. Per the germline V gene, CDR1 is KGHSH and CDR2 is LQKENI. The CDR3 region has the DNA TGTGCCAGCTCACCGTCGACAGGGGGGGCCTACGAGCAGTACTTC. Translation: CASSPSTGGAYEQYF.

This sequence joins TRBV27 and TRBJ1-4; D is unclear. Germline V gene data show CDR1 as MNHEY and CDR2 as SMNVEV (reference sequence). Trimming left V 0 bases short and J 0 bases short, with 5 bases between. This CDR3 spans 15 amino acids. The CDR3 nucleotides are TGTGCCAGCAGTTTATCTATAGCAACTAATGAAAAACTGTTTTTT. This codes for CASSLSIATNEKLFF.

This chain links TRBV4-3 with TRBJ1-2, with D hard to call. Germline lookup yields CDR1 LGHNA and CDR2 YSLEER. The CDR3 is made up of 15 amino acids. Trimming pared 1 base from V and 2 bases from J, leaving 11 bases between. The CDR3 DNA sequence: TGCGCCAGCAGCCAAGCCTCGACTGCGAACTATGGCTACACCTTC. Translated: CASSQASTANYGYTF.

This clone was seen a handful of times. This chain joins TRBV2 and TRBJ2-5; D unresolved. In germline, CDR1 is SNHLY, CDR2 FYNNEI. This CDR3 has 13 amino acids. V was trimmed by 4 bases and J by 4 bases, leaving 10 bases between them. In DNA, the CDR3 is TGTGCCAGCAGTGCCCAGGCTCGAGAGACCCAGTACTTC. This translates into CASSAQARETQYF.

The V and J genes are TRBV6-1 and TRBJ2-7; no firm D call. The CDR3 totals 14 residues. CDR1 is MNHNS, CDR2 SASEGT, per germline. The V and J ends lost 0 bases and 9 bases respectively, with 15 bases between them. The CDR3 bases are TGTGCCAGCAGTGAAGCCCCCCTTAAATCAGGGCAGTACTTC. The encoded protein is CASSEAPLKSGQYF.

This clone was counted between two and nine times. The V call is TRBV7-9, the J call TRBJ1-1, with D unresolved. The ends were cut back, 2 bases at V and 4 bases at J, with 5 bases in the middle. Germline CDR1 is SEHNR and CDR2 is FQNEAQ (reference sequence). CDR3 length: 12 amino acids. CDR3 sequence reads: CASSLTVTEAFF. The CDR3 region has the DNA TGTGCCAGCAGCTTAACGGTCACTGAAGCTTTCTTT.

V usage is TRBV6-5 and J usage is TRBJ1-1, with a tentative D call TRBD1 (5 bases). V shed 0 bases and J shed 3 bases, with 14 bases lying between them. This CDR3 has 16 residues. Germline V gene data show CDR1 as MNHEY and CDR2 as SVGAGI. CDR3 residues: CASSYSGEAGYTEAFF. Written as DNA, the CDR3 is TGTGCCAGCAGTTACTCGGGGGAGGCCGGGTACACTGAAGCTTTCTTT.

This clone appeared a single time. The V and J genes are TRBV10-3 and TRBJ1-1; 10 bases line up with TRBD1. The CDR3 has 16 amino acids. V dropped 2 bases and J dropped 2; count of bases not matched to a gene: 5. Germline assignment: CDR1 ENHRY and CDR2 SYGVKD. CDR3 loop: CAISEPGTGANTEAFF. In DNA, the CDR3 is TGTGCCATCAGTGAGCCAGGGACAGGGGCTAACACTGAAGCTTTCTTT.

The sample holds one count of this clone. J is TRBJ2-3 and V is TRBV28; 12 positions match TRBD2. The CDR3 spans 15 residues. Germline V lookup: CDR1 MDHEN, CDR2 SYDVKM. The V and J ends lost 8 bases and 0 bases, in that order; junction bases with no gene match: 3. CDR3 region: CASSSGGASTDTQYF. CDR3 sequence (DNA): TGTGCCAGCTCTAGCGGGGGGGCTAGCACAGATACGCAGTATTTT.

The chain joins TRBV19 to TRBJ1-4; the D is unclear. CDR3 size: 15 residues. Germline lookup yields CDR1 LNHDA and CDR2 SQIVND (reference sequence). V was trimmed by 5 bases and J by 5 bases, leaving 15 bases between them. As DNA, the CDR3 is TGTGCCAGTAGTCCCTCCGGGTCGTCGAATGAAAAACTGTTTTTT. Translation: CASSPSGSSNEKLFF.

The CDR3 region is CASSLSGTGLDTQYF. The CDR3 bases are TGTGCCAGCAGTTTATCGGGGACAGGCCTAGATACGCAGTATTTT. This chain links TRBV27 with TRBJ2-3, with 8 bases that match TRBD1. The CDR3 is 15 amino acids. Germline CDR1 is MNHEY and CDR2 is SMNVEV (reference sequence). V trimming: 0 bases; J trimming: 5 bases; junction bases outside the gene matches: 4.

This rearrangement joins TRBV7-8 to TRBJ1-6; D ambiguous. The CDR3 covers 18 residues. V was cut by 5 bases and J by 0 bases, with 17 bases left in between. The V gene's germline CDR1 is SGHVS and CDR2 FQNEAQ. CDR3 DNA: TGTGCCAGCAGCCTTTACCGATCAGGTAGCTCCTATAATTCACCCCTCCACTTT. Protein: CASSLYRSGSSYNSPLHF.

The chain couples TRBV18 to TRBJ2-5; possibly TRBD1 for D (5 bases). CDR3 length: 14 residues. Deletions cut 6 bases from V and 1 base from J, with 12 bases between. CDR1 is KGHSH, CDR2 LQKENI, per germline. The DNA for the CDR3 is TGTGCCAGCTCCCCAGGGCCGAGCCAAGAGACCCAGTACTTC. As protein: CASSPGPSQETQYF.

The chain joins TRBV5-4 to TRBJ2-1; TRBD1 is a possible D gene (6 bases). CDR1 and CDR2 from the germline V gene are SGHNT and YYREEE (reference sequence). The CDR3 extends over 15 amino acids. Trimming removed 4 bases at V and 5 bases at J, with 16 bases between. The CDR3 protein is CASSPGSGVHNEQFF. CDR3 bases: TGTGCCAGCAGCCCGGGATCAGGGGTCCACAATGAGCAGTTCTTC.

The J gene is TRBJ2-3, the V gene TRBV10-3; 8 bases align to TRBD2. The germline gives CDR1 ENHRY, CDR2 SYGVKD. The CDR3 spans 15 residues. The V segment lost 5 bases and the J segment 1 base; nucleotides outside the gene matches: 5. CDR3 bases: TGTGCCATCAGTCCTCAGCGGGGGCGCACAGATACGCAGTATTTT. Protein: CAISPQRGRTDTQYF.

This clone appeared a few times. This chain uses TRBV9 with TRBJ2-5; D is uncertain. V lost 3 bases and J 0 bases, leaving 15 bases between the germline ends. The CDR3 consists of 16 residues. The germline gives CDR1 SGDLS, CDR2 YYNGEE. The CDR3 coding sequence is TGTGCCAGCAGCGCGGGTAGGCCGACGCACCAAGAGACCCAGTACTTC. Translated: CASSAGRPTHQETQYF. The full variable domain, in which reference TRBV9 and TRBJ2-5 provide the parts outside the CDR3, is DSGVTQTPKHLITATGQRVTLRCSPRSGDLSVYWYQQSLDQGLQFLIQYYNGEERAKGNILERFSAQQFPDLHSELNLSSLELGDSALYFCASSAGRPTHQETQYFGPGTRLLVL.

The V and J genes are TRBV7-3 and TRBJ1-1, with TRBD1 matching 8 bases. The CDR3 covers 14 residues. Germline assignment: CDR1 SGHTA and CDR2 FQGTGA. Germline trimming cut 5 bases from V and 1 base from J; bases unmatched to any gene: 3. Written as DNA, the CDR3 is TGTGCCAGCAGCCCGACAGGGGCGAACACTGAAGCTTTCTTT. Its translation: CASSPTGANTEAFF.

This clone occurred a few times. This chain connects TRBV7-8 to TRBJ1-1; D is unresolved. Germline V gives CDR1 SGHVS, CDR2 FQNEAQ. This CDR3 has 15 residues. Between the trimmed V and J ends, which lost 1 base and 0 bases, there was a span of 9 bases. CDR3 protein: CASSLVSSLNTEAFF. The CDR3 bases are TGTGCCAGCAGCTTAGTATCCAGTCTGAACACTGAAGCTTTCTTT. Combining the CDR3 with reference TRBV7-8 and TRBJ1-1 gives the whole variable domain GAGVSQSPRYKVAKRGQDVALRCDPISGHVSLFWYQQALGQGPEFLTYFQNEAQLDKSGLPSDRFFAERPEGSVSTLKIQRTQQEDSAVYLCASSLVSSLNTEAFFGQGTRLTVV.

This clone turned up a few times. The chain links TRBV11-3 to TRBJ2-3; the match to TRBD2 covers 7 bases. The CDR3 has 13 residues. The V and J ends lost 2 bases and 6 bases, in that order; junction bases with no gene match: 2. Per the germline V gene, CDR1 is SGHNT and CDR2 is YENEEA. In DNA, the CDR3 is TGTGCCAGCAGCTTAATCGGGGGGGATACGCAGTATTTT. Its protein is CASSLIGGDTQYF.

The chain joins TRBV9 to TRBJ1-4; D uncertain. The length of the CDR3 is 14 residues. CDR1 and CDR2 (germline): SGDLS, YYNGEE. Trimming removed 4 bases at V and 0 bases at J, with 7 bases between. CDR3 in DNA: TGTGCCAGCAGCCGGGGAGCAACTAATGAAAAACTGTTTTTT. Translating it yields CASSRGATNEKLFF.

This chain connects TRBV7-7 to TRBJ2-2, with D unclear. CDR1 and CDR2 from the germline V gene are SSHAT and FNYEAQ (reference sequence). The CDR3 is 15 residues long. The ends were cut back, 1 base at V and 0 bases at J, with 6 bases in the middle. CDR3 coding DNA: TGTGCCAGCAGCTTAGACAGTGCGAACACCGGGGAGCTGTTTTTT. Translating it yields CASSLDSANTGELFF.

The CDR3 DNA reads TGCGCCAGCAGCCTGACTAGCGGGGAGTACAATGAGCAGTTCTTC. It translates to CASSLTSGEYNEQFF. The V gene is TRBV5-1, the J gene TRBJ2-1; 11 bases are a match to TRBD2. The CDR3 length is 15 residues. The junction had 4 bases not matched to a gene; V was cut back by 4 bases and J by 4 bases. Per the germline V gene, CDR1 is SGHRS and CDR2 is YFSETQ.

The chain carries TRBV9 and TRBJ2-7; 7 bases agree with TRBD1. The CDR3 length is 14 residues. The V gene end was trimmed by 4 bases and the J gene end by 7 bases; junction bases not matched to a gene: 11. CDR1 and CDR2 from the germline V gene are SGDLS and YYNGEE. Here the CDR3 reads CASSTSDRAGEQYF. CDR3 DNA: TGTGCCAGCAGCACGAGTGACAGGGCCGGGGAGCAGTACTTC.

The gene calls are TRBV9 and TRBJ1-1; D gene unclear. V dropped 1 base and J dropped 9 bases, with 16 bases sitting between them. The germline gives CDR1 SGDLS, CDR2 YYNGEE. This CDR3 is 14 amino acids long. The CDR3 here is CASSVSGRRDQAFF. The CDR3 DNA is TGTGCCAGCAGCGTATCGGGCCGCCGGGATCAAGCTTTCTTT.

The J gene is TRBJ1-1, the V gene TRBV12-5; no reliable D call. Germline CDR1 and CDR2: LGHNT and FRNRAP. V lost 1 base to trimming and J lost 1 base, with 4 bases between them. The CDR3 is 13 residues long. Here the CDR3 DNA reads TGTGCTAGTGGTTTGGGAGCGAACACTGAAGCTTTCTTT. This encodes CASGLGANTEAFF.

This clone came up a few times. This sequence joins TRBV18 and TRBJ1-1; D is perhaps TRBD1 (5 bases). The germline gives CDR1 KGHSH, CDR2 LQKENI. There are 14 residues in the CDR3. Between the trimmed V and J ends, which lost 3 bases and 5 bases, there was a span of 13 bases. As DNA, the CDR3 is TGTGCCAGCTCACCTAACCAGGGAAGTACTGAAGCTTTCTTT. Translating gives CASSPNQGSTEAFF.

The chain has TRBV19 and TRBJ1-1; the D gene is possibly TRBD1 (6 bases). V was clipped by 4 bases and J by 7 bases, with 28 bases between them. CDR3 size: 18 residues. CDR1 LNHDA and CDR2 SQIVND come from the germline V gene (reference sequence). This chain's CDR3 is CASSSRKSPTWGRGEAFF. The CDR3 bases are TGTGCCAGTAGTAGCCGCAAGTCCCCTACATGGGGCAGGGGTGAAGCTTTCTTT.